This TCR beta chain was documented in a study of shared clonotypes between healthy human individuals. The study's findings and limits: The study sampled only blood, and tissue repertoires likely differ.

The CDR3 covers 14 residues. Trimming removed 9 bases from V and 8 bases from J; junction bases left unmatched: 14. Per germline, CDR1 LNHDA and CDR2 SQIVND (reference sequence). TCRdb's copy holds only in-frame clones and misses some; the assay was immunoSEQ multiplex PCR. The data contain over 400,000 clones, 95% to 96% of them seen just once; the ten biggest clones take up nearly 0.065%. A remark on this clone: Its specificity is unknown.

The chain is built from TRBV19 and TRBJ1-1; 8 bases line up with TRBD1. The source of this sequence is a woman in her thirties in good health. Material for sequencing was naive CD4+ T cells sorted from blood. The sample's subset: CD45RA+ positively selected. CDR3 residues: CASRTTGEYREAFF. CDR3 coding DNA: TGTGCCAGCAGGACGACAGGGGAGTATCGAGAAGCTTTCTTT.